This T cell receptor beta chain comes out of a study of breast tumors, draining lymph nodes, adjacent tissues (dated by TCRdb to 2016 to 2018). For the study in its entirety: In breast cancer patients, the study compared the TCR beta repertoires of tumor, adjacent nontumor tissue and axillary lymph nodes. In human breast cancer, the study set out to evaluate how tumor, surrounding tissue and draining lymph node repertoires relate to one another and whether T cells may move between these sites. The full study reports these points: The data were considered consistent with most tumor T cells being derived from the lymph node and subsequently expanding within tumor tissue. In luminal-like breast cancer, tumor and nontumor tissue repertoires resembled each other significantly more than in basal-like breast cancer. The study presented the conclusion that tumor T cells originate in lymph nodes as consistent with a hypothesis, not as something directly demonstrated. Tumor T-cell repertoires showed less diversity than lymph node repertoires and more diversity than nontumor tissue repertoires, and tumor T-cell repertoires showed preferential V and J gene usage.

Reading from cysteine to phenylalanine, the CDR3 counts 14 amino acids. Only the CDR3 portion is preserved as DNA: 42 bases, with reading frame beginning at the first base. Compared with germline, V lacks 4 bases and J lacks 4 bases; bases without a gene match: 7. Looking up the germline V gene yields CDR1 SGHDT and CDR2 YYEEEE. These reads were obtained on an Illumina HiSeq 2000. Multiplex PCR amplification was used to generate the TCR beta chain libraries. High-throughput sequencing was used to analyze the amplified TCR beta chain products. The raw public reads went through TCRdb reprocessing: fastp at Q25, MiXCR clone calling, in-frame beta chains kept. Each entry is one CDR3 protein sequence, shown with its most common DNA and genes. The sample records roughly 260,000 distinct CDR3 sequences, around 30% of which are singletons. The ten largest clones add up to about 1% of the sample. There are many counts of this clonotype. It lacks a known antigen. Within one base of it there is no much larger clone, and no base qualities were kept.

Lymph node samples came from the axillary draining lymph nodes of breast cancer patients. The sequencing sample was made of axillary lymph node tissue. This receptor was identified in a female donor with breast cancer. Some clones in this sample may be carry-over from other donors' samples. The V and J segments used are TRBV5-6 and TRBJ1-2; 7 bases in the junction line up with TRBD1. For the CDR3, the sequence is CASSVGQTPYGYTF. The nucleotide sequence is given as TGTGCCAGCAGCGTGGGACAGACTCCCTATGGCTACACCTTC.